One and the same sample provided the 26 T cell receptor beta chains below, sequenced in a study of shared clonotypes between healthy human individuals. CD45RO negativity and positive selection for CCR7 defined naive CD8 cells, a population that excluded terminally differentiated effector memory CD45RA+ cells. Generated by immunoSEQ multiplex PCR, the TCRdb table keeps only in-frame clones and is missing some. The data show 550,000 to 600,000 clones, 95% to 98% seen once. Sequences were obtained from naive CD8+ T cells sorted from blood. All receptors derive from a man younger than 45 in good health.

The chain uses TRBV4-1 and TRBJ2-1, with 11 nucleotides matching TRBD2. The trim removed 0 bases at V and 7 bases at J, leaving 5 bases unmatched. This CDR3 is 16 amino acids long. Germline V gives CDR1 MGHRA, CDR2 YSYEKL. CDR3 residues: CASSQELAGGLNEQFF. The CDR3 nucleotides are TGCGCCAGCAGCCAAGAGCTAGCGGGAGGCTTGAATGAGCAGTTCTTC.

The chain joins TRBV10-2 to TRBJ2-2, with D perhaps assigned TRBD1 or TRBD2 (5 bases each). V lost 11 bases, J lost 7 bases, and 11 bases lay in between. The CDR3 contains 11 residues. Germline loops: CDR1 WSHSY, CDR2 SAAADI. Here the CDR3 reads CAVRGRGELFF. The DNA for the CDR3 is TGCGCCGTCCGGGGACGCGGGGAGCTGTTTTTT.

The CDR3 nucleotides are TGCGCCAGCCGAGCAGGGGGAACCGGGGAGCTGTTTTTT. It encodes CASRAGGTGELFF. This chain joins TRBV4-3 and TRBJ2-2; 7 bases agree with TRBD1. V shed 8 bases and J 5 bases; nucleotides not matched to a gene: 5. The germline V gene encodes CDR1 LGHNA and CDR2 YSLEER. The CDR3 totals 13 residues.

CDR3 region: CASTAVGQYNEQFF. The CDR3 DNA reads TGTGCCAGCACGGCCGTCGGGCAGTACAATGAGCAGTTCTTC. This sequence joins TRBV7-9 and TRBJ2-1; D unresolved. Germline V CDR1 and CDR2: SEHNR, FQNEAQ (reference sequence). The CDR3 is 14 residues long. Trimming removed 7 bases from V and 4 bases from J, with 14 bases in between.

CDR3 nucleotides: TGTGCCAGCAGCTTGGAGGCTAGCGGGGGGTACAATGAGCAGTTCTTC. Translation gives CASSLEASGGYNEQFF. The chain recombines TRBV5-6 with TRBJ2-1; TRBD2 aligns across 11 bases. V lost 0 bases, J lost 4 bases, and 3 bases stayed unmatched. CDR1 and CDR2 (germline): SGHDT, YYEEEE. The CDR3 spans 16 residues. The full variable domain, completed using reference TRBV5-6 and TRBJ2-1, is DAGVTQSPTHLIKTRGQQVTLRCSPKSGHDTVSWYQQALGQGPQFIFQYYEEEERQRGNFPDRFSGHQFPNYSSELNVNALLLGDSALYLCASSLEASGGYNEQFFGPGTRLTVL.

The V gene is TRBV28, the J gene TRBJ1-5, with 10 bases matching TRBD1. The V gene end was trimmed by 6 bases and the J gene end by 5 bases; junction bases not matched to a gene: 10. The CDR3 is made up of 16 amino acids. CDR1 is MDHEN and CDR2 is SYDVKM in the germline V gene. The CDR3 protein is CASRPYPGQGHQPQHF. The CDR3 bases are TGTGCCAGCAGACCGTACCCGGGACAGGGGCATCAGCCCCAGCATTTT.

The J gene is TRBJ2-7, the V gene TRBV27; D ambiguous. Per the germline V gene, CDR1 is MNHEY and CDR2 is SMNVEV (reference sequence). The CDR3 loop spans 12 amino acids. V gave up 10 bases and J gave up 3 bases, with 13 bases separating them. Written as DNA, the CDR3 is TGTGCCACCGGCGAAGATGGCTACGAGCAGTACTTC. It codes for CATGEDGYEQYF.

J is TRBJ2-7 and V is TRBV6-5; the D is unclear. The CDR3 spans 16 residues. Germline V gives CDR1 MNHEY, CDR2 SVGAGI. V dropped 0 bases and J dropped 3 bases, with 15 bases sitting between them. The CDR3 DNA reads as TGTGCCAGCAGTTACTCGCCCAAGGCCCTATACTACGAGCAGTACTTC. Its translation: CASSYSPKALYYEQYF.

This chain links TRBV9 with TRBJ2-5; 9 bases are shared with TRBD2. J was trimmed by 4 bases and V by 4 bases; bases with no gene match: 11. This CDR3 is 16 amino acids long. In germline, CDR1 is SGDLS, CDR2 YYNGEE. This CDR3 is CASSLLSGSAPETQYF. CDR3 DNA: TGTGCCAGCAGCCTTCTTAGCGGGAGCGCCCCAGAGACCCAGTACTTC.

V and J are TRBV2 and TRBJ2-3, with a possible D match to TRBD1 (5 bases). Germline values: CDR1 SNHLY, CDR2 FYNNEI. The CDR3 totals 12 residues. The CDR3 DNA reads TGTGCAATCAGGGCAGGCCGAGATACGCAGTATTTT. Its translation is CAIRAGRDTQYF.

This chain connects TRBV19 to TRBJ2-7; D gene unclear. CDR1 LNHDA and CDR2 SQIVND come from the germline V gene (reference sequence). This CDR3 has 13 residues. V gave up 3 bases and J gave up 4 bases, with 10 bases separating them. The CDR3 DNA is TGTGCCAGTAGTATGATCGGCGGATACGAGCAGTACTTC. Protein: CASSMIGGYEQYF.

This chain's CDR3 is CASSLYGGVNTEAFF. Here the CDR3 DNA reads TGCGCCAGCAGCTTGTATGGAGGGGTGAACACTGAAGCTTTCTTT. The genes are TRBV5-1 and TRBJ1-1, with D possibly TRBD1 on 5 matching bases. Per germline, CDR1 SGHRS and CDR2 YFSETQ. The V end was cut by 1 base, the J end by 0 bases, with 10 bases between. The CDR3 runs 15 residues.

This chain uses TRBV28 with TRBJ2-5; 7 bases are shared with TRBD2. The germline CDR1 and CDR2 sequences are MDHEN and SYDVKM. CDR3 length: 18 residues. J lost 2 bases, V lost 5 bases, and 17 bases had no gene match. The CDR3 spells CASSPNGGGPPPQETQYF. The DNA for the CDR3 is TGTGCCAGCAGTCCTAATGGGGGAGGGCCTCCCCCACAAGAGACCCAGTACTTC. The whole variable domain, remainder taken from reference TRBV28 and TRBJ2-5, is DVKVTQSSRYLVKRTGEKVFLECVQDMDHENMFWYRQDPGLGLRLIYFSYDVKMKEKGDIPEGYSVSREKKERFSLILESASTNQTSMYLCASSPNGGGPPPQETQYFGPGTRLLVL.

The chain carries TRBV29-1 and TRBJ2-1; D is tentatively TRBD1 or TRBD2 (5 bases each). There are 14 residues in the CDR3. The germline V gene encodes CDR1 SQVTM and CDR2 ANQGSEA. Trimming removed 4 bases at V and 5 bases at J, with 15 bases between. CDR3 protein: CSVVWGSWDNEQFF. The CDR3 DNA sequence: TGCAGCGTTGTATGGGGGAGCTGGGACAATGAGCAGTTCTTC.

The chain uses TRBV29-1 and TRBJ2-7; 12 bases align to TRBD2. The length of the CDR3 is 13 residues. CDR1 is SQVTM, CDR2 ANQGSEA, per germline. The trim removed 7 bases at V and 2 bases at J, leaving 3 bases unmatched. CDR3 bases: TGCAGCGCCCGACTAGCGGGAGCCTACGAGCAGTACTTC. Translation: CSARLAGAYEQYF.

The chain is built from TRBV10-3 and TRBJ2-1; TRBD2 matches at 10 bases. V lost 7 bases, J lost 4 bases, and 10 bases stayed unmatched. The CDR3 extends over 16 amino acids. The germline V gene has CDR1 ENHRY and CDR2 SYGVKD. CDR3 sequence reads: CAIMSVTSGVYNEQFF. CDR3 nucleotides: TGTGCCATCATGTCAGTCACTAGCGGGGTATACAATGAGCAGTTCTTC.

A single count supports this clone. The genes are TRBV7-6 and TRBJ2-5; D unresolved. The CDR3 runs to 13 residues. Trimming shortened V by 1 base and J by 0 bases, and 3 bases separated the two germline ends. Germline-derived CDR1 and CDR2 are SGHVS and FNYEAQ. In DNA, the CDR3 is TGTGCCAGCAGCTTAGAGTACCAAGAGACCCAGTACTTC. It yields the protein CASSLEYQETQYF.

The V gene is TRBV27, the J gene TRBJ2-1; D unresolved. This CDR3 comprises 13 residues. V dropped 3 bases and J dropped 9 bases, with 12 bases sitting between them. Per germline, CDR1 MNHEY and CDR2 SMNVEV (reference sequence). Here the CDR3 reads CASSFSRISEQFF. The CDR3 DNA reads TGTGCCAGCAGTTTTTCAAGAATTAGTGAGCAGTTCTTC.

This chain uses TRBV5-1 with TRBJ2-2; unclear D gene. The CDR3 totals 15 residues. Trimming shortened V by 0 bases and J by 1 base, and 7 bases separated the two germline ends. Germline V lookup: CDR1 SGHRS, CDR2 YFSETQ. The CDR3 DNA reads as TGCGCCAGCAGCTTGGAGACGGTGAACACCGGGGAGCTGTTTTTT. It is translated as CASSLETVNTGELFF.

The V and J genes are TRBV5-6 and TRBJ1-1, with 7 bases that match TRBD1. CDR1 and CDR2 from the germline V gene are SGHDT and YYEEEE. CDR3 length: 14 residues. Losses at the gene ends were 4 bases for V and 5 bases for J; bases not matched to a gene: 8. The CDR3 DNA is TGTGCCAGCAGCCCTGGGACAGCCGCAACTGAAGCTTTCTTT. As protein: CASSPGTAATEAFF.

The CDR3: CASSQEGSYYEQYF. CDR3 in DNA: TGCGCCAGCAGCCAAGAAGGATCCTACTACGAGCAGTACTTC. The chain is built from TRBV4-1 and TRBJ2-7; D not resolved. CDR1 is MGHRA and CDR2 is YSYEKL in the germline V gene. With 0 bases removed from V and 3 bases from J, the gap between germline ends came to 9 bases. This CDR3 contains 14 residues.

The J gene is TRBJ2-5, the V gene TRBV18; D possibly corresponds to TRBD2 (6 bases). The CDR3 runs to 16 residues. Germline assignment: CDR1 KGHSH and CDR2 LQKENI. The V and J ends lost 3 bases and 1 base respectively, with 15 bases between them. CDR3 nucleotides: TGTGCCAGCTCACCGGAGGGCAGGGTGACCCAAGAGACCCAGTACTTC. Its protein product is CASSPEGRVTQETQYF.

This chain joins TRBV20-1 and TRBJ2-7; TRBD2 might be the D (6 bases). The V end lost 3 bases, the J end lost 3 bases, and 6 bases lay between the germline ends. CDR1 DFQATT and CDR2 SNEGSKA come from the germline V gene (reference sequence). There are 11 residues in the CDR3. CDR3 in amino acids: CSARGGYEQYF. CDR3 nucleotide sequence: TGCAGTGCTAGGGGGGGCTACGAGCAGTACTTC.

This chain uses TRBV10-3 with TRBJ1-1; D call uncertain. The germline gives CDR1 ENHRY, CDR2 SYGVKD. Trimming pared 4 bases from V and 3 bases from J, leaving 9 bases between. The CDR3 sequence is 13 residues long. The CDR3: CAISVVKDTEAFF. CDR3 DNA: TGTGCCATCAGTGTTGTGAAGGACACTGAAGCTTTCTTT.

The V gene is TRBV5-1, the J gene TRBJ2-7; tentatively, D is TRBD1 (6 bases). Germline loops: CDR1 SGHRS, CDR2 YFSETQ. The CDR3 runs to 15 residues. V lost 1 base and J lost 6, with 17 bases in between. The CDR3 DNA follows: TGCGCCAGCAGCTTGTATCAGGGGCCCGCCGGCGAGCAGTACTTC. Amino acids: CASSLYQGPAGEQYF.

The genes are TRBV7-9 and TRBJ1-2, with D tentatively TRBD1 (5 bases). The CDR3 totals 13 residues. V dropped 8 bases and J dropped 6 bases, with 16 bases sitting between them. Germline loops: CDR1 SEHNR, CDR2 FQNEAQ (reference sequence). Written as DNA, the CDR3 is TGTGCCAGCGATGAAAGGGGAGTTGATGGCTACACCTTC. Protein product: CASDERGVDGYTF.